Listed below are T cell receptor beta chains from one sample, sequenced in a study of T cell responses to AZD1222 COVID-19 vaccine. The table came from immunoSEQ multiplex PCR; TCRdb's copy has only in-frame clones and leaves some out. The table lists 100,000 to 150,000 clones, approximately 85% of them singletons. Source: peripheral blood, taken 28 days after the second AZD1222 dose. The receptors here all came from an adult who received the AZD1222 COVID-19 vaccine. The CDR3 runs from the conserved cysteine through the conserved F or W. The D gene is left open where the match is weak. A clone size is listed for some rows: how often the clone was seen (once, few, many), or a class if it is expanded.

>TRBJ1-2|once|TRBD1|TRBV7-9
CASSLEGTGVGNYGYTF
TGTGCCAGCAGCTTAGAAGGGACAGGGGTTGGCAACTATGGCTACACCTTC
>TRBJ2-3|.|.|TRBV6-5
CASSEGGDTQYF
TGTGCCAGCAGCGAGGGGGGAGATACGCAGTATTTT
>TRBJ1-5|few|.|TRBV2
CASRKGGDSNQPQHF
TGTGCCAGCAGAAAGGGGGGGGATAGCAATCAGCCCCAGCATTTT
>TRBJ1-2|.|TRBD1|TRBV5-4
CASRQDRDSYGYTF
TGTGCCAGCAGGCAAGACAGGGATTCCTATGGCTACACCTTC
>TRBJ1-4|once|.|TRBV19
CASRPGQGRGATNEKLFF
TGTGCCAGCCGACCTGGGCAGGGTCGAGGGGCAACTAATGAAAAACTGTTTTTT
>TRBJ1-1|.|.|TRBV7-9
CASSPPGTTNTEAFF
TGTGCCAGCAGCCCGCCCGGGACAACCAACACTGAAGCTTTCTTT
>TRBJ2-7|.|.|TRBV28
CASSLLRGDTYEQYF
TGTGCCAGCAGTTTATTGAGGGGCGACACCTACGAGCAGTACTTC
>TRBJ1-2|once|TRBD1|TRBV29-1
CSVADRAGYGYTF
TGCAGCGTCGCGGACAGGGCTGGCTATGGCTACACCTTC
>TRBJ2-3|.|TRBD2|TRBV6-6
CASSPISSGAFTDTQYF
TGTGCCAGCAGTCCGATCTCTAGCGGGGCGTTCACAGATACGCAGTATTTT
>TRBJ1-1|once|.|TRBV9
CASSVVLGGEAFF
TGTGCCAGCAGCGTAGTACTGGGAGGTGAAGCTTTCTTT
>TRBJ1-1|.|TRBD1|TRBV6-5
CASSPLQGASEAFF
TGTGCCAGCAGCCCACTACAGGGGGCGTCTGAAGCTTTCTTT
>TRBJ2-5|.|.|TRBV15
CATSRDLLYQETQYF
TGTGCCACCAGCAGAGATTTACTATACCAAGAGACCCAGTACTTC
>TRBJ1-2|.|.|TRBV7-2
CASSDNQGSNYGYTF
TGTGCCAGCAGCGATAACCAGGGGTCTAACTATGGCTACACCTTC
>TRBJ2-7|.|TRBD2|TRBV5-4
CASSLSWDASGLYF
TGTGCCAGCAGCTTGTCGTGGGATGCTAGCGGGTTATACTTC
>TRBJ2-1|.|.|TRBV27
CASSPPQRSSSYNEQFF
TGTGCCAGCAGTCCCCCACAGAGATCGAGCTCCTACAATGAGCAGTTCTTC
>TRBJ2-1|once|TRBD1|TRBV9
CASSVGGQVVHEQFF
TGTGCCAGCAGCGTAGGGGGACAGGTTGTTCATGAGCAGTTCTTC
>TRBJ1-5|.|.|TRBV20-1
CSASEGSNQPQHF
TGCAGTGCTAGTGAGGGGAGCAATCAGCCCCAGCATTTT
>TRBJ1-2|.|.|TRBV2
CASSEGGYGYTF
TGTGCCAGCAGTGAAGGGGGCTATGGCTACACCTTC
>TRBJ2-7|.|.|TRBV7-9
CASRSEGTYEQYF
TGTGCCAGCCGGTCCGAGGGGACCTACGAGCAGTACTTC
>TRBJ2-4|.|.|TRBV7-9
CASSPRMGSQYF
TGTGCCAGCAGCCCCCGGATGGGCTCTCAGTACTTC
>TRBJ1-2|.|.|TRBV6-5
CASSYNLEANYGYTF
TGTGCCAGCAGTTATAACCTGGAAGCTAACTATGGCTACACCTTC
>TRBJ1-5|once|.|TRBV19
CASSPGMRSQPQHF
TGTGCCAGTAGCCCAGGGATGCGTAGTCAGCCCCAGCATTTT
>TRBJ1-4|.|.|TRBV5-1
CASSKTGSEKLFF
TGCGCCAGCAGCAAGACCGGGAGTGAAAAACTGTTTTTT
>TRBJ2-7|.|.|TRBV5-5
CASSLDLYEQYF
TGTGCCAGCAGCTTGGACCTTTACGAGCAGTACTTC
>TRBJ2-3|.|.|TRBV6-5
CASSYLNTDTQYF
TGTGCCAGCAGTTACCTAAACACAGATACGCAGTATTTT
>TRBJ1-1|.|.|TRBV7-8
CASSLALSAIKAFF
TGTGCCAGCAGCTTAGCGCTCTCGGCGATTAAAGCTTTCTTT
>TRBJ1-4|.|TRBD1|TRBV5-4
CASSPGVGGDEKLFF
TGTGCCAGCAGCCCGGGGGTAGGGGGCGATGAAAAACTGTTTTTT
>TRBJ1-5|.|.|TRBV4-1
CASSSGTLNQPQHF
TGCGCCAGCAGCTCCGGGACACTCAATCAGCCCCAGCATTTT
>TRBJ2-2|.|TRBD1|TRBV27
CASRGTGNTGELFF
TGTGCCAGCAGAGGGACAGGGAACACCGGGGAGCTGTTTTTT
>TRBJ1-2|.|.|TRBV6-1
CASSEWGGPTRNYGYTF
TGTGCCAGCAGTGAGTGGGGAGGTCCGACGAGGAACTATGGCTACACCTTC
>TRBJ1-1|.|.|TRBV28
CASSPRRTSRTEAFF
TGTGCCAGCAGTCCACGAAGAACGAGTAGGACTGAAGCTTTCTTT
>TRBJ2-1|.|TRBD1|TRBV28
CASSRDRDYNEQFF
TGTGCCAGCAGTAGGGACAGGGATTACAATGAGCAGTTCTTC
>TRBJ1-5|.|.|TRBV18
CASSPTESQPQHF
TGTGCCAGCTCACCAACTGAAAGTCAGCCCCAGCATTTT
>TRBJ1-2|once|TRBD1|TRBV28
CASSLSTGPYGYTF
TGTGCCAGCAGTTTGTCGACAGGGCCCTATGGCTACACCTTC
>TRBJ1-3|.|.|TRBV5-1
CASSFDPQAGNTIYF
TGCGCCAGCAGCTTTGACCCACAGGCTGGAAACACCATATATTTT
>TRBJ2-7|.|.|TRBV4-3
CASSQGKGGGRVHEQYF
TGCGCCAGCAGCCAAGGGAAGGGGGGAGGCAGGGTCCACGAGCAGTACTTC
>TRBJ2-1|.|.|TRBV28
CASRGALGTHNEQFF
TGTGCCAGCAGGGGAGCTTTGGGTACCCACAATGAGCAGTTCTTC
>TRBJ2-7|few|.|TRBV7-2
CASSFLPAKSYEQYF
TGTGCCAGCAGCTTCTTACCGGCCAAATCCTACGAGCAGTACTTC
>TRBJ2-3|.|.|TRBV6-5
CASSTLGGPSDTQYF
TGTGCCAGCAGTACCTTAGGGGGACCGTCAGATACGCAGTATTTT
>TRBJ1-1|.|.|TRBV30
CAWSVSGTPGAFF
TGTGCCTGGAGTGTAAGTGGGACCCCAGGAGCTTTCTTT
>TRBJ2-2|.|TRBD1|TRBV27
CASSFSTGSNTGELFF
TGTGCCAGCAGTTTCTCGACAGGGTCGAACACCGGGGAGCTGTTTTTT
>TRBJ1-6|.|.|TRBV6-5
CASSMGRFNSPLHF
TGTGCCAGCAGCATGGGCCGATTTAATTCACCCCTCCACTTT
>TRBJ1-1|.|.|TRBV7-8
CASSTKRAPSPWSGTEAFF
TGTGCCAGCAGCACCAAAAGGGCACCTTCACCTTGGAGTGGCACTGAAGCTTTCTTT
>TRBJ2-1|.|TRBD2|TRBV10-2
CASSLLAAEYNEQFF
TGCGCCAGCAGTCTTCTAGCGGCGGAATACAATGAGCAGTTCTTC
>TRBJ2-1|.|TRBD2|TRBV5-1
CASSLTGGLSNEQFF
TGCGCCAGCAGCTTGACGGGGGGGCTCAGCAATGAGCAGTTCTTC
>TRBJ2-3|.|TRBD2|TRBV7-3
CASSDSGGSTDTQYF
TGTGCCAGCAGCGATAGCGGGGGTAGCACAGATACGCAGTATTTT
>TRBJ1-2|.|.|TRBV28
CASHAGGAPKGYTF
TGTGCCAGCCACGCCGGGGGGGCGCCGAAAGGCTACACCTTC
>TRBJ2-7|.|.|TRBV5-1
CASSLSGGGDEQYF
TGCGCCAGCAGCTTGTCCGGGGGCGGCGACGAGCAGTACTTC
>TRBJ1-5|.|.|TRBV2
CASSPDGTNQPQHF
TGTGCCAGCAGTCCGGACGGTACCAATCAGCCCCAGCATTTT
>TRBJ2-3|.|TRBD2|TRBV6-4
CASSVERGVTDTQYF
TGTGCCAGCAGTGTGGAGCGGGGGGTCACAGATACGCAGTATTTT
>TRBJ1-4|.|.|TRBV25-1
CASSPTTGNEKLFF
TGTGCCAGCAGTCCTACAACAGGGAATGAAAAACTGTTTTTT
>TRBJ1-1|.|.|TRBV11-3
CASSSHRDTEAFF
TGTGCCAGCAGCTCCCACAGGGACACTGAAGCTTTCTTT
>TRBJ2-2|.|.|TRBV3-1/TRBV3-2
CASNLNTGELFF
TGTGCCAGCAACCTTAACACCGGGGAGCTGTTTTTT
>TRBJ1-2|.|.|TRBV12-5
CASDADGANYGYTF
TGTGCTAGTGACGCGGACGGAGCTAACTATGGCTACACCTTC
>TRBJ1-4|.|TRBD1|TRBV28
CASSTNRGYNEKLFF
TGTGCCAGCAGTACCAACAGGGGATATAATGAAAAACTGTTTTTT
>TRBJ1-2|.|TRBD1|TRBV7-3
CASRPTGEGYGYTF
TGTGCCAGCAGGCCAACAGGGGAAGGCTATGGCTACACCTTC
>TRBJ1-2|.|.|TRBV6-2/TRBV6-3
CASSSLGQNNYGYTF
TGTGCCAGCAGTTCCCTCGGACAGAATAACTATGGCTACACCTTC
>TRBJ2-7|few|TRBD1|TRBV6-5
CASSYTGDEQYF
TGTGCCAGCAGTTACACAGGGGATGAGCAGTACTTC
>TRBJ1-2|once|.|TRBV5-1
CASSLRQDGYTF
TGCGCCAGCAGCTTGAGGCAGGATGGCTACACCTTC
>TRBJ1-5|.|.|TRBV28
CASSPPWYSNQPQHF
TGTGCCAGCAGTCCCCCTTGGTATAGCAATCAGCCCCAGCATTTT